The rows below give T cell receptor beta chains drawn from one sample of a study of blood T cell repertoires in COVID-19. The data were produced by immunoSEQ multiplex PCR, yet TCRdb's version contains in-frame clones alone and is incomplete. In the table there are some 700,000 clones, around 89% of which are singletons. The sample taken for sequencing was peripheral blood. The receptors come from a woman between 18 and 30 years old with acute or convalescent COVID-19. Each CDR3 is given with its conserved first and last residue. The D gene is left open where the match is weak. Some rows have no size entry. The others give once, few or many, or a class for an expanded clone.

D: .; V: TRBV5-6; J: TRBJ1-2; size: .; DNA: TGTGCCAGCAGCTTAGGGGTCGCGGGCTACACCTTC; CDR3: CASSLGVAGYTF
D: TRBD1; V: TRBV5-6; J: TRBJ2-1; size: .; DNA: TGTGCCAGCAGCGGGACAGGGTATTACAATGAGCAGTTCTTC; CDR3: CASSGTGYYNEQFF
D: TRBD2; V: TRBV7-8; J: TRBJ2-2; size: .; DNA: TGTGCCAGCAGCACTGGACTAGACACCGGGGAGCTGTTTTTT; CDR3: CASSTGLDTGELFF
D: .; V: TRBV7-9; J: TRBJ1-6; size: few; DNA: TGTGCCAGCAGCTTGGCATCGGGTTCACCCCTCCACTTT; CDR3: CASSLASGSPLHF
D: .; V: TRBV19; J: TRBJ1-2; size: .; DNA: TGTGCCAGTAGAGGACTGATTAACTATGGCTACACCTTC; CDR3: CASRGLINYGYTF
D: TRBD1; V: TRBV19; J: TRBJ1-2; size: .; DNA: TGTGCCAGTAGGAACAGGGGGGACTATGGCTACACCTTC; CDR3: CASRNRGDYGYTF
D: .; V: TRBV29-1; J: TRBJ1-1; size: .; DNA: TGCAGCGTTGAAGAAGACAGGCAGAACACTGAAGCTTTCTTT; CDR3: CSVEEDRQNTEAFF
D: TRBD2; V: TRBV6-4; J: TRBJ2-1; size: .; DNA: TGTGCCAGCAGTGAAGATATTGCGGGGGGGCACGATGAGCAGTTCTTC; CDR3: CASSEDIAGGHDEQFF
D: .; V: TRBV3-1/TRBV3-2; J: TRBJ1-2; size: .; DNA: TGTGCCAGCAGCCAAAGGGGGAGCTATGGCTACACCTTC; CDR3: CASSQRGSYGYTF
D: TRBD1; V: TRBV11-2; J: TRBJ1-2; size: .; DNA: TGTGCCAGCAGCTCAACAGGGGCGCGGGGCTACACCTTC; CDR3: CASSSTGARGYTF
D: TRBD1; V: TRBV2; J: TRBJ1-1; size: once; DNA: TGTGCCAGCAGTACAGGGGGCAAGGTCACTGAAGCTTTCTTT; CDR3: CASSTGGKVTEAFF
D: TRBD1; V: TRBV27; J: TRBJ1-6; size: .; DNA: TGTGCCAGCCACAGGGGGGTGCTATATAATTCACCCCTCCACTTT; CDR3: CASHRGVLYNSPLHF
D: TRBD2; V: TRBV6-4; J: TRBJ2-7; size: .; DNA: TGTGCCAGCAGCCCTCCTAGCGGGGGTTCTTACGAGCAGTACTTC; CDR3: CASSPPSGGSYEQYF
D: TRBD1; V: TRBV27; J: TRBJ2-2; size: .; DNA: TGTGCCAGCAGGGGGATACAGGGGATCGGGGAGCTGTTTTTT; CDR3: CASRGIQGIGELFF
D: TRBD2; V: TRBV7-6; J: TRBJ2-1; size: .; DNA: TGTGCCAGCAGACCCGACTCCCGGGCTAGCGGGGATGAGCAGTTCTTC; CDR3: CASRPDSRASGDEQFF
D: .; V: TRBV6-1; J: TRBJ1-1; size: .; DNA: TGTGCCAGCAGTGAAGGTGGGGAGGGGGGGACTGAAGCTTTCTTT; CDR3: CASSEGGEGGTEAFF
D: .; V: TRBV27; J: TRBJ2-7; size: .; DNA: TGTGCCAGCAGTCCGGCAGGGCCCTACGAGCAGTACTTC; CDR3: CASSPAGPYEQYF
D: .; V: TRBV27; J: TRBJ1-6; size: .; DNA: TGTGCCAGCAGTTTGGTAGGGTCAGGGTATAATTCACCCCTCCACTTT; CDR3: CASSLVGSGYNSPLHF
D: .; V: TRBV7-9; J: TRBJ2-7; size: .; DNA: TGTGCCAGCAGTCCTACTCCGGGATTGCCCTACGAGCAGTACTTC; CDR3: CASSPTPGLPYEQYF
D: TRBD2; V: TRBV2; J: TRBJ2-3; size: .; DNA: TGTGCCAGCAGAACGACTAGCGGGGGGACTTTCACAGATACGCAGTATTTT; CDR3: CASRTTSGGTFTDTQYF
D: TRBD1; V: TRBV5-4; J: TRBJ1-1; size: few; DNA: TGTGCCAGCAGCCGGGGTGGGACAGGGAAGTTGAACACTGAAGCTTTCTTT; CDR3: CASSRGGTGKLNTEAFF
D: TRBD1; V: TRBV5-1; J: TRBJ1-6; size: few; DNA: TGCGCCAGCCGACCTATAGTACAGGGGAATTCACCCCTCCACTTT; CDR3: CASRPIVQGNSPLHF
D: .; V: TRBV21-1; J: TRBJ1-1; size: .; DNA: TGTGCGGGACAGGTCACTGAAGCTTTCTTT; CDR3: CAGQVTEAFF
D: .; V: TRBV5-6; J: TRBJ2-3; size: .; DNA: TGTGCCAGCAGCTTTTTTGGGGGGGGCCTCACAGATACGCAGTATTTT; CDR3: CASSFFGGGLTDTQYF
D: TRBD1; V: TRBV5-8; J: TRBJ2-7; size: .; DNA: TGTGCCAGCAGCCTCGGGACAGGGCATACCTACGAGCAGTACTTC; CDR3: CASSLGTGHTYEQYF
D: TRBD1; V: TRBV5-1; J: TRBJ2-5; size: .; DNA: TGCGCCAGCAGCCCAGGGACAGGGATTGTGGAGACCCAGTACTTC; CDR3: CASSPGTGIVETQYF
D: TRBD1; V: TRBV9; J: TRBJ2-2; size: .; DNA: TGTGCCAGCAGCTATATTAAACAGGGGGCCACCGGGGAGCTGTTTTTT; CDR3: CASSYIKQGATGELFF
D: .; V: TRBV28; J: TRBJ1-1; size: .; DNA: TGTGCCAGCAGTTCGGGGGTAGCCGAAGGTTTCTTT; CDR3: CASSSGVAEGFF
D: TRBD1; V: TRBV7-3; J: TRBJ2-3; size: .; DNA: TGTGCCAGCAGCTTAATAGGGACAGGCTACACAGATACGCAGTATTTT; CDR3: CASSLIGTGYTDTQYF
D: TRBD1; V: TRBV5-1; J: TRBJ1-3; size: .; DNA: TGCGCCAGCAGCTTCCGGGACAGCAGCTCTGGAAACACCATATATTTT; CDR3: CASSFRDSSSGNTIYF
D: .; V: TRBV24-1; J: TRBJ2-1; size: few; DNA: TGTGCCACCAGTGATCCCCCAGGGAATGAGCAGTTCTTC; CDR3: CATSDPPGNEQFF
D: .; V: TRBV11-1; J: TRBJ1-1; size: .; DNA: TGTGCCAGCAGCTTAGGAGCTCCTGAAGCTTTCTTT; CDR3: CASSLGAPEAFF